Included here is one T cell receptor beta chain sequence, with context. The target antigen is unknown. This record comes from a study of prognosis after radiotherapy for stage I lung cancer. Across the whole study: The patient group included nobody who received concurrent therapy with stereotactic body radiotherapy. Findings and limits, study-wide: Reportedly, the usage of TRBV and TRBJ genes was not the same in patients with and without metastases.

Blood draws of 5.5 to 7.5 milliliters of peripheral blood occurred at each of two time points. V lost 2 bases to trimming and J lost 3 bases, with 5 bases between them. CDR3 size: 11 residues. CDR1 is GTSNPN and CDR2 is SVGIG in the germline V gene (reference sequence). Multiplex PCR in two rounds served to amplify TCR beta CDR3 from genomic DNA. First-round PCR amplification was performed with primers specific to each TRBV and TRBJ gene. TCRdb re-called the multiplex PCR reads with MiXCR, one entry per CDR3 protein. Here the sample spans 50,000 or so distinct CDR3 sequences, about 37% being singletons.

The V call is TRBV30, the J call TRBJ2-7; D is unresolved. The specimen comprised PBMCs, sampled before or after stereotactic body radiation therapy (not recorded which). The TCR was taken from a donor at least 50 years old with non-small cell lung cancer. The CDR3: CAWSCGYEQYF. As DNA, the CDR3 is TGTGCCTGGAGTTGCGGCTACGAGCAGTACTTC.